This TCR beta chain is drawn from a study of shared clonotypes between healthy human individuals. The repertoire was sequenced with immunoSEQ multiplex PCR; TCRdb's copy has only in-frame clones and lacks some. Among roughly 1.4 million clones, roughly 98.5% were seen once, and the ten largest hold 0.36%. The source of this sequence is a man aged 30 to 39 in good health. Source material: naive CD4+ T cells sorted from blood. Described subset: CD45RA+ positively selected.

This chain's CDR3 is CASSTQTGLNEKLFF. In DNA, the CDR3 is TGCGCCAGCAGCACTCAAACAGGTCTTAATGAAAAACTGTTTTTT. The chain couples TRBV4-1 to TRBJ1-4; D is possibly TRBD1 (5 bases). The V end lost 5 bases, the J end lost 4 bases, and 14 bases lay between the germline ends. Germline V CDR1 and CDR2: MGHRA, YSYEKL. The CDR3 spans 15 residues.